The rows below give T cell receptor beta chains drawn from one sample of a study of T-cell memory formation after mild COVID-19. TCRdb ran MiXCR on the 5' RACE reads and lists one entry per CDR3 protein. The data contain about 210,000 distinct CDR3 sequences, around 30% of them singletons. Sample: PBMCs or a T cell subset sorted from them (not recorded which). These TCRs come from an adult woman who had mild COVID-19 (a few samples of this study predate the infection). Cell type and time point are not known. CDR3s include the opening cysteine and the closing phenylalanine or tryptophan. Fields, in order: D gene, V gene, clone size, J gene, CDR3 protein, CDR3 DNA. A D gene is named only where the DNA matches it firmly. Some rows mark clone size as missing; the rest say once, few, many or name a class of expanded clone.

TRBD2	TRBV30	once	TRBJ2-3	CAWDLLAGVGTDTQYF	TGTGCCTGGGACCTATTAGCGGGAGTTGGTACAGATACGCAGTATTTT
TRBD2	TRBV7-2	-	TRBJ2-7	CASSRTSGPPYEQYF	TGTGCCAGCAGCCGGACTAGCGGGCCCCCCTACGAGCAGTACTTC
-	TRBV20-1	few	TRBJ1-2	CSAKQDRTWKYGYTF	TGCAGTGCTAAACAAGACAGAACTTGGAAATATGGCTACACCTTC
TRBD2	TRBV7-8	-	TRBJ2-1	CASSSPVSGGREAYNEQFF	TGTGCCAGCAGCTCGCCGGTCTCAGGCGGGAGGGAAGCCTACAATGAGCAGTTCTTC
-	TRBV5-6	-	TRBJ1-5	CASSQNAGTSNQPQHF	TGTGCCAGCAGCCAGAACGCAGGGACTAGCAATCAGCCCCAGCATTTT
-	TRBV7-9	-	TRBJ2-2	CASSLREGNTGELFF	TGTGCCAGCAGCTTACGAGAGGGGAACACCGGGGAGCTGTTTTTT
-	TRBV5-4	-	TRBJ2-7	CASSIGGFSYEQYF	TGTGCCAGCAGCATAGGGGGTTTCTCCTACGAGCAGTACTTC
-	TRBV2	few	TRBJ2-2	CASGVLNTGELFF	TGTGCCAGCGGGGTGTTAAACACCGGGGAGCTGTTTTTT
TRBD2	TRBV20-1	-	TRBJ2-1	CSARVLAAVSYNEQFF	TGCAGTGCTAGAGTCCTAGCGGCGGTCTCCTACAATGAGCAGTTCTTC
TRBD1	TRBV4-2	few	TRBJ2-4	CASSQGQGTDIQYF	TGTGCCAGCAGCCAGGGACAGGGGACGGACATTCAGTACTTC
TRBD1	TRBV12-3/TRBV12-4	-	TRBJ2-7	CASSPVVGQGAGEQYF	TGTGCCAGCAGTCCCGTCGTCGGACAGGGGGCGGGCGAGCAGTACTTC
-	TRBV24-1	-	TRBJ2-3	CATSDVRDGDTQYF	TGTGCCACCAGTGATGTCCGGGACGGAGATACGCAGTATTTT
-	TRBV2	-	TRBJ2-5	CATLPLAGDVETQYF	TGTGCCACCCTCCCCTTGGCGGGTGACGTGGAGACCCAGTACTTC
TRBD1	TRBV7-9	-	TRBJ2-5	CASSFSTGGIETQYF	TGTGCCAGCAGCTTCTCGACAGGGGGCATAGAGACCCAGTACTTC
-	TRBV29-1	-	TRBJ1-1	CSAWDPLNTEAFF	TGCAGCGCCTGGGACCCCTTGAACACTGAAGCTTTCTTT
TRBD1	TRBV3-1	-	TRBJ1-2	CASSQYPGQGFIGYTF	TGTGCCAGCAGCCAATACCCGGGACAGGGGTTCATAGGCTACACCTTC
-	TRBV5-1	-	TRBJ2-3	CASSLGKRAGGADTQYF	TGCGCCAGCAGCCTCGGAAAACGGGCTGGGGGTGCAGATACGCAGTATTTT
-	TRBV20-1	-	TRBJ2-1	CSASGAPIPHEQFF	TGCAGTGCTAGTGGTGCACCGATTCCCCATGAGCAGTTCTTC
-	TRBV10-3	few	TRBJ2-7	CAISARDEQYF	TGTGCCATCAGTGCTAGGGACGAGCAGTACTTC
-	TRBV29-1	-	TRBJ2-3	CSAEGPNDTQYF	TGCAGCGCTGAGGGGCCTAACGATACGCAGTATTTT
-	TRBV19	few	TRBJ1-1	CASIGSSRNTEAFF	TGTGCCAGTATCGGGTCCTCACGGAACACTGAAGCTTTCTTT
TRBD2	TRBV5-1	once	TRBJ2-5	CASRVGGGLRETQYF	TGCGCCAGCAGAGTTGGCGGGGGGCTTCGAGAGACCCAGTACTTC
-	TRBV5-1	-	TRBJ2-3	CASSLETGSTDTQYF	TGCGCCAGCAGCTTGGAAACGGGCAGCACAGATACGCAGTATTTT
TRBD2	TRBV7-7	-	TRBJ2-7	CASSPGLESHEQYF	TGTGCTAGCAGCCCGGGACTAGAATCCCACGAGCAGTACTTC
TRBD2	TRBV5-1	few	TRBJ2-5	CASSHMGRAGESQYF	TGCGCCAGCAGCCACATGGGACGAGCGGGAGAGTCCCAGTACTTC
-	TRBV29-1	-	TRBJ1-2	CSIYVGPTYGYTF	TGCAGCATTTACGTGGGACCAACCTATGGCTACACCTTC
TRBD2	TRBV12-3/TRBV12-4	few	TRBJ2-7	CASRAGGQKQYF	TGTGCCAGCAGAGCGGGGGGTCAGAAGCAGTACTTC
TRBD1	TRBV12-3/TRBV12-4	-	TRBJ1-2	CASSFWDRGNYGYTF	TGTGCCAGCAGTTTCTGGGACAGGGGGAACTATGGCTACACCTTC
-	TRBV20-1	few	TRBJ2-1	CSARAIRGSYNEQFF	TGCAGTGCTAGAGCGATCAGGGGCTCCTACAATGAGCAGTTCTTC
-	TRBV20-1	-	TRBJ2-1	CSASRTVYNEQFF	TGCAGTGCTAGCAGGACTGTATACAATGAGCAGTTCTTC
-	TRBV7-3	-	TRBJ2-3	CASSLGSVGRDTQYF	TGTGCCAGCAGCTTGGGTAGCGTTGGTCGCGATACGCAGTATTTT
-	TRBV7-9	-	TRBJ1-2	CASSFVMQGGYTF	TGTGCCAGCAGCTTCGTAATGCAGGGAGGCTACACCTTC
TRBD1	TRBV7-9	few	TRBJ1-1	CASSLEAGGFPEAFF	TGTGCCAGCAGCTTGGAAGCAGGGGGCTTCCCTGAAGCTTTCTTT
-	TRBV20-1	-	TRBJ2-7	CSAMSLAEQYF	TGCAGTGCTATGTCTCTAGCGGAGCAGTACTTC
-	TRBV6-4	-	TRBJ2-3	CASSDGVWGADTQYF	TGTGCCAGCAGTGACGGGGTATGGGGAGCAGATACGCAGTATTTT
TRBD1	TRBV18	-	TRBJ1-5	CASSPQGANGLQHF	TGTGCCAGCTCACCACAGGGGGCTAATGGCCTCCAGCATTTT
TRBD2	TRBV5-1	few	TRBJ2-1	CASSLLAGFYNEQFF	TGCGCCAGCAGCCTGCTAGCGGGGTTCTACAATGAGCAGTTCTTC
TRBD2	TRBV7-9	-	TRBJ2-5	CASGYRDYPQETQYF	TGTGCCAGTGGGTACCGGGACTACCCCCAAGAGACCCAGTACTTC
-	TRBV7-8	-	TRBJ2-1	CAVQTEVSYNEQFF	TGTGCTGTGCAGACTGAGGTTTCCTACAATGAGCAGTTCTTC